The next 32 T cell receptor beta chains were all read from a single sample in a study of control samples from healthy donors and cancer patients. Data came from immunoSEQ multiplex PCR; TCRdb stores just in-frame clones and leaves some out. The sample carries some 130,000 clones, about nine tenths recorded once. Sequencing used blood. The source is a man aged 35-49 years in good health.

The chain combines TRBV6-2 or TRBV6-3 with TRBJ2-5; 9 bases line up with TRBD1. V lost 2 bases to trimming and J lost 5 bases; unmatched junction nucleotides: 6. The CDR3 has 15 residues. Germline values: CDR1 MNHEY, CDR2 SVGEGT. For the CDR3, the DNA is TGTGCCAGCAGTTACGTACAGGGGGCCAGGGAGACCCAGTACTTC. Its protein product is CASSYVQGARETQYF.

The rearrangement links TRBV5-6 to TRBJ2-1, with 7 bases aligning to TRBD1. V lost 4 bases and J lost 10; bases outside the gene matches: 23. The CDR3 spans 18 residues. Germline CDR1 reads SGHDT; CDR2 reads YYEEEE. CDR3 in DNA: TGTGCCAGCAGCACTGACATTGGGACAGCTTACAGTGGGCACGAGCAGTTCTTC. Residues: CASSTDIGTAYSGHEQFF.

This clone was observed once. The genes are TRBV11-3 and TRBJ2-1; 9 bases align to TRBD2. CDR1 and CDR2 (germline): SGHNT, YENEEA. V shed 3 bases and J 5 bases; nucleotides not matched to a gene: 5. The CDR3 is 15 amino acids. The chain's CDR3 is CASSFAGGPNNEQFF. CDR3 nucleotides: TGTGCCAGCAGCTTCGCGGGGGGGCCGAACAATGAGCAGTTCTTC.

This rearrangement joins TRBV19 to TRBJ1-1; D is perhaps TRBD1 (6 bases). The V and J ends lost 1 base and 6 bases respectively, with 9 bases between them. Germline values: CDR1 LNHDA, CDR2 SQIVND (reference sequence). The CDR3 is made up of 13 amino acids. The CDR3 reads CASSIVGAAEAFF. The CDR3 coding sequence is TGTGCCAGTAGTATAGTGGGGGCGGCTGAAGCTTTCTTT.

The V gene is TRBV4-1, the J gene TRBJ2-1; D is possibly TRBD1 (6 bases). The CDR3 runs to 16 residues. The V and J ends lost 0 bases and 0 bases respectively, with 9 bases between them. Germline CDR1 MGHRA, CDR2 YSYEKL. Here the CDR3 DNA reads TGCGCCAGCAGCCAAGATCAGGGGAGCTCCTACAATGAGCAGTTCTTC. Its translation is CASSQDQGSSYNEQFF.

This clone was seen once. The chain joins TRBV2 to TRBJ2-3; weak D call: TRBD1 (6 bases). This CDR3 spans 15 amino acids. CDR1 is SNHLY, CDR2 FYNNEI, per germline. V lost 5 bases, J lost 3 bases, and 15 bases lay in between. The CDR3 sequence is CASSYPRTVTDTQYF. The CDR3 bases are TGTGCCAGCAGTTACCCCAGGACAGTTACAGATACGCAGTATTTT.

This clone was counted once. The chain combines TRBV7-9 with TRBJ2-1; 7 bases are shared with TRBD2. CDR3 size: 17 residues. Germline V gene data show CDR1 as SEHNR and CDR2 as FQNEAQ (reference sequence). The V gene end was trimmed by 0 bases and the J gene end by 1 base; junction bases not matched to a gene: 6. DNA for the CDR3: TGTGCCAGCAGCTTAGCCTGGACTAGTGGGTCCTACAATGAGCAGTTCTTC. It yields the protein CASSLAWTSGSYNEQFF. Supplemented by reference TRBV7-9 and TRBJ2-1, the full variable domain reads DTGVSQNPRHKITKRGQNVTFRCDPISEHNRLYWYRQTLGQGPEFLTYFQNEAQLEKSRLLSDRFSAERPKGSFSTLEIQRTEQGDSAMYLCASSLAWTSGSYNEQFFGPGTRLTVL.

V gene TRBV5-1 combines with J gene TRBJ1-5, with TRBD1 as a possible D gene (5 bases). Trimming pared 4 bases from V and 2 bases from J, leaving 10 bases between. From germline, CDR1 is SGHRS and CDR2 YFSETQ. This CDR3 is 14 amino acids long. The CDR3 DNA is TGCGCCAGCAGCGAATCGACAGGCAATCAGCCCCAGCATTTT. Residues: CASSESTGNQPQHF.

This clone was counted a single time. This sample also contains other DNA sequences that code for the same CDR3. CDR3 loop: CSVGDPNTEAFF. The CDR3 nucleotides read TGCAGCGTCGGGGACCCGAACACTGAAGCTTTCTTT. The chain carries TRBV29-1 and TRBJ1-1; possibly TRBD1 for D (5 bases). The V gene lost 6 bases and the J gene lost 1 base, with 9 bases spanning the gap. Per the germline V gene, CDR1 is SQVTM and CDR2 is ANQGSEA. The CDR3 extends over 12 amino acids.

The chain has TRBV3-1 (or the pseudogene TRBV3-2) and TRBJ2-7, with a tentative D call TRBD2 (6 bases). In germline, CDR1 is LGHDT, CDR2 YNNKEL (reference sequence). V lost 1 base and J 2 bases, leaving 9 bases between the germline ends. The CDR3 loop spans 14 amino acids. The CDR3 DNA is TGTGCCAGCAGCCAAGTTACTAGCACCTACGAGCAGTACTTC. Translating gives CASSQVTSTYEQYF.

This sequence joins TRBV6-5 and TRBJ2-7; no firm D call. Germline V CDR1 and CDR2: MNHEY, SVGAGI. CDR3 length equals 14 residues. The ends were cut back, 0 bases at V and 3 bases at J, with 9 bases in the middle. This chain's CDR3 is CASSYSHASYEQYF. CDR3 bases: TGTGCCAGCAGTTACTCGCACGCGAGCTACGAGCAGTACTTC.

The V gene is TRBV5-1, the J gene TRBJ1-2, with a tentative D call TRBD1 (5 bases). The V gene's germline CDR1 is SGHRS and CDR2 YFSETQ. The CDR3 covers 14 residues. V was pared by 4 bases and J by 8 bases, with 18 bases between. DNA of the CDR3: TGCGCCAGCAGCACTGGGACCGGCGGTGAGGGCTACACCTTC. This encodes CASSTGTGGEGYTF.

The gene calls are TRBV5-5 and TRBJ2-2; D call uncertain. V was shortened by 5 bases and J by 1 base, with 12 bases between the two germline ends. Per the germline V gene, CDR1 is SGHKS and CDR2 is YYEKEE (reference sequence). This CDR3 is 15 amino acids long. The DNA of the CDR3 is TGTGCCAGCAGAGTAAGTGAGCTGAACACCGGGGAGCTGTTTTTT. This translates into CASRVSELNTGELFF.

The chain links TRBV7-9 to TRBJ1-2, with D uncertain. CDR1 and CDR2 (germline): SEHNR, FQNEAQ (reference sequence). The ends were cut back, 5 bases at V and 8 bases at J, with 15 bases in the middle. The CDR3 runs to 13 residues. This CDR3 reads CASSPPDGKGYTF. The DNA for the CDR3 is TGTGCCAGCAGCCCCCCCGATGGGAAAGGCTACACCTTC.

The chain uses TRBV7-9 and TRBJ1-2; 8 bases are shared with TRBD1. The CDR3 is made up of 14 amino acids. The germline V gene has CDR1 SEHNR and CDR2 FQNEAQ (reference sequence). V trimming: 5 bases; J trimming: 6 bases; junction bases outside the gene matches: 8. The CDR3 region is CASSLGQGRDGYTF. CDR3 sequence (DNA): TGTGCCAGCAGCCTCGGACAGGGAAGGGATGGCTACACCTTC.

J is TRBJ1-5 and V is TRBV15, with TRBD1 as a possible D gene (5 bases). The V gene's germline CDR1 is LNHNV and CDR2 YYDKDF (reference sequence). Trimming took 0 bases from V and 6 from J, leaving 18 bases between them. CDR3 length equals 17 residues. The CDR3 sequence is CATSRDIVAGLTQPQHF. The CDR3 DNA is TGTGCCACCAGCAGAGATATAGTGGCAGGGCTCACTCAGCCCCAGCATTTT.

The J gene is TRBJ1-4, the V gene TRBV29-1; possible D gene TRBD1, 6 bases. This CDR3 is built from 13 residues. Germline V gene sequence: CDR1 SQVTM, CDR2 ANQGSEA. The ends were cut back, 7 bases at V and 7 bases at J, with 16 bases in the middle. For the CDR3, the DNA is TGCAGCGCCTGCTGGGGGCTTGGTGAAAAACTGTTTTTT. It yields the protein CSACWGLGEKLFF.

In DNA form, the CDR3 reads TGTGCCACCAGTGATTTGGGCTCGAGCTCCTACAATGAGCAGTTCTTC. Amino acid sequence: CATSDLGSSSYNEQFF. The chain couples TRBV24-1 to TRBJ2-1, with D hard to call. The CDR3 extends over 16 amino acids. The germline CDR1 and CDR2 sequences are KGHDR and SFDVKD. Deletions cut 0 bases from V and 0 bases from J, with 8 bases between.

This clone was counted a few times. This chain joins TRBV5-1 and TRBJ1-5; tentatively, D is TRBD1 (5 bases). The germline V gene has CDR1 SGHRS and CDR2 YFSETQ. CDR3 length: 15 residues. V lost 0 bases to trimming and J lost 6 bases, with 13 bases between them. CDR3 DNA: TGCGCCAGCAGCTTGGAGGGGTGGCCGGCTCAGCCCCAGCATTTT. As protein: CASSLEGWPAQPQHF. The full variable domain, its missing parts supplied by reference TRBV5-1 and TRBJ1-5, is KAGVTQTPRYLIKTRGQQVTLSCSPISGHRSVSWYQQTPGQGLQFLFEYFSETQRNKGNFPGRFSGRQFSNSRSEMNVSTLELGDSALYLCASSLEGWPAQPQHFGDGTRLSIL.

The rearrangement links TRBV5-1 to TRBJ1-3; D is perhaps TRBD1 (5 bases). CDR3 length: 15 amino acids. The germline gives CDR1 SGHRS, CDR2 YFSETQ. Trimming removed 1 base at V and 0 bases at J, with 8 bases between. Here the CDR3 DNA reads TGCGCCAGCAGCTTGTTGGGGGACTCTGGAAACACCATATATTTT. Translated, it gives CASSLLGDSGNTIYF.

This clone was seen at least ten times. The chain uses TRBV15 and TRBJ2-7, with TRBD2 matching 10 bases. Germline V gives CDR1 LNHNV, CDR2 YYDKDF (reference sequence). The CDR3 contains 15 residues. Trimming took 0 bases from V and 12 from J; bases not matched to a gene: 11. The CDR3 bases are TGTGCCACCAGCAGAGATGCGGGGACTAGCGAACCGGCGTACTTC. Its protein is CATSRDAGTSEPAYF.

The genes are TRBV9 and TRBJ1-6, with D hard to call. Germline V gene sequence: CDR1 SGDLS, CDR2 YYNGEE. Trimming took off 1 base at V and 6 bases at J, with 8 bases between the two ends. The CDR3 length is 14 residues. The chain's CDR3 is CASSVLTGNSPLHF. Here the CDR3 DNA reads TGTGCCAGCAGCGTATTAACCGGTAATTCACCCCTCCACTTT.

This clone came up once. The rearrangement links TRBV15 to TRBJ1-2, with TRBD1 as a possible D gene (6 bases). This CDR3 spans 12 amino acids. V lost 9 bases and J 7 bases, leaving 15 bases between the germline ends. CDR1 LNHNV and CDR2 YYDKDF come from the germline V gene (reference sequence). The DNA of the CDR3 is TGTGCCACATTCGGGACAATTGCTGGCTACACCTTC. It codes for CATFGTIAGYTF.

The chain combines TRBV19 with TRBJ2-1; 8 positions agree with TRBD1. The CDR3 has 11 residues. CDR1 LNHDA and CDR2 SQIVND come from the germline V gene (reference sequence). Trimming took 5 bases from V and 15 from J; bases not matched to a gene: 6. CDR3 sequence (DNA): TGTGCCAGTAGTCCCGGACAGGGCCGGTTCTTC. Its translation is CASSPGQGRFF. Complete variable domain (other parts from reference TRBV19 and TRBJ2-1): DGGITQSPKYLFRKEGQNVTLSCEQNLNHDAMYWYRQDPGQGLRLIYYSQIVNDFQKGDIAEGYSVSREKKESFPLTVTSAQKNPTAFYLCASSPGQGRFFGPGTRLTVL.

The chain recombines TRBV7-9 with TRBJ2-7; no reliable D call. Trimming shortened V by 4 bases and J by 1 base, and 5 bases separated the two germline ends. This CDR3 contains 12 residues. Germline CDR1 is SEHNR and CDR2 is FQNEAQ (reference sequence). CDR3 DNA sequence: TGTGCCAGCAGCTCGCCGTCCTACGAGCAGTACTTC. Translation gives CASSSPSYEQYF.

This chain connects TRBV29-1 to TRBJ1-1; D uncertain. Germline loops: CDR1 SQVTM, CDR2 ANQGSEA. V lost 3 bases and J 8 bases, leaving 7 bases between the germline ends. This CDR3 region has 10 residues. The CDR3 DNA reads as TGCAGCGTTGACGGGAAAGAAGCTTTCTTT. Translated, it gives CSVDGKEAFF.

The CDR3 bases are TGTGCCAGCAGCCAAAGGGGGACACTCTATGGCTACACCTTC. This encodes CASSQRGTLYGYTF. V usage is TRBV7-9 and J usage is TRBJ1-2, with D perhaps TRBD1 (6 bases). This CDR3 region has 14 residues. Germline CDR1 is SEHNR and CDR2 is FQNEAQ (reference sequence). The germline V and J ends were trimmed by 5 bases and 4 bases, with 14 bases remaining between them.

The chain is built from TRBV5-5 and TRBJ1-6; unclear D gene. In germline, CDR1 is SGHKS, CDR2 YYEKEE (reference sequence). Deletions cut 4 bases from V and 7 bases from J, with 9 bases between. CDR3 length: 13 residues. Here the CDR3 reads CASSHPKNSPLHF. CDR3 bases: TGTGCCAGCAGCCACCCTAAGAATTCACCCCTCCACTTT.

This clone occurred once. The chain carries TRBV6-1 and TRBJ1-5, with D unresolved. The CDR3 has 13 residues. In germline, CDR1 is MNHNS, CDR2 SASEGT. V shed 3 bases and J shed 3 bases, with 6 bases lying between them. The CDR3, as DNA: TGTGCCAGCAGTGAGGCATTCAATCAGCCCCAGCATTTT. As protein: CASSEAFNQPQHF.

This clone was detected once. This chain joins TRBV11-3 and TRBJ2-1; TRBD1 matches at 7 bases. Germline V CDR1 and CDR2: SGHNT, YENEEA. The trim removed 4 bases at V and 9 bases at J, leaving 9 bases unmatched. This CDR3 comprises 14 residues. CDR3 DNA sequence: TGTGCCAGCAGCTCTGGGACAAACAGGGGTGAGCAGTTCTTC. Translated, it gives CASSSGTNRGEQFF.

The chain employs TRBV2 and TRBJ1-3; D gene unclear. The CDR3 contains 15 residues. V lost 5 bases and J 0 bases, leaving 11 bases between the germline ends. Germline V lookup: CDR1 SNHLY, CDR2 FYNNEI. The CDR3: CASSLDASSGNTIYF. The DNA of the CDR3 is TGTGCCAGCAGTCTGGACGCCAGCTCTGGAAACACCATATATTTT.

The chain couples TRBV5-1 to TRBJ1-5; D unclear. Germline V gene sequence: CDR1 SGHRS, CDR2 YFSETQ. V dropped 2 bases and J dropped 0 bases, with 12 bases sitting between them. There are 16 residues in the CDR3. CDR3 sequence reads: CASSFARQDSNQPQHF. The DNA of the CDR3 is TGCGCCAGCAGCTTTGCTAGGCAAGATAGCAATCAGCCCCAGCATTTT.